This T cell receptor beta chain originates from a study of beta chain features in type 1 diabetes listed by TCRdb under 2018. Context from the whole study: No differences in mean age, gender distribution, total cell number or subset yield were found between patients and healthy donors. A total of some 100,000,000 sorted cells were examined across all samples, and a strong correlation was observed between cell number per subset and RNA yield. The study compared the TCRB repertoires of sorted circulating CD4+ T cell subsets in recently diagnosed type 1 diabetes patients with those in matched healthy donors. Naive and central memory subsets were obtained from all 28 donors, but regulatory and stem cell-like memory subsets were isolated from only 8 patients and roughly eight healthy donors. On the study overall, not on this receptor specifically: A moderate but significant shortening of TCRB CDR3 length was observed in type 1 diabetes patients in all four CD4+ subsets. HLA sub-analyses involved small numbers of individuals, so any influence of HLA type on TCRB rearrangement remained unresolved. Because cDNA rather than genomic DNA was sequenced, highly expressing activated cells could have been over-represented, although no difference in activation and CD3 levels was found between groups. Fewer insertions and more nucleotide deletions at VDJ recombination sites were observed in patients with type 1 diabetes, implying thymic rearrangement abnormalities. PCR might favor shorter templates, but patient and control samples were amplified and corrected together, so any skew would affect both groups equally. Naive, central memory and regulatory TCRB repertoires appeared to be more alike among patients than among healthy donors.

Each donor gave one peripheral blood draw, averaging approximately 0.11 L, which was collected into heparinised tubes. Using a panel that included CD45RO, CCR7, CD25, CD127, CD95 and CD27, naive, central memory, regulatory and stem cell-like memory CD4+ T cells were sorted on a BD FACSAria II. A purity above 98% was achieved for all sorted populations. Right away, PBMCs were isolated by Lymphoprep density gradient centrifugation and were stained directly, with no culture step. To minimize batch effects, samples were stained and sorted in pairs, one healthy donor with one patient per experiment. Spanning cysteine to phenylalanine, the CDR3 consists of 13 amino acids. Only the CDR3 region is kept as DNA, spanning 39 bases read in frame from base 1. V is reduced by 5 bases and J by 5 bases, leaving a spacing of 12 bases between them. For CDR1 and CDR2, the germline V gene (reference sequence) lists SEHNR and FQNEAQ.

The entire amount of isolated RNA was reverse transcribed using the High Capacity cDNA Reverse Transcription Kit, so the sequenced TCRB transcripts were expressed ones. Deep immunoSEQ sequencing was performed on naive, central memory and regulatory T cell samples, with an average of about 3.6 million total reads per sample. Sorted cells were lysed in RLT buffer and RNA was extracted with DNase-treated RNeasy Micro or Mini kits, depending on cell number. Each cell subset was processed on its own to prevent cross-contamination, while patient and healthy donor samples were processed together. The immunoSEQ multiplex PCR was used to amplify TCRB sequences from cDNA, generating 87-bp fragments that spanned the CDR3 region. Amplicons were sequenced on the Illumina HiSeq platform. Concerning the study's data processing: Synthetic template baselines were used to correct PCR bias computationally, reads within Hamming distance 2 were collapsed, and singletons that could not be merged were discarded. By aligning reads against IMGT, V, D and J genes, CDR3 length, and insertions or deletions at six rearrangement sites were assigned. Within each subset, clonotype counts were normalized to sorted cell number, after which true diversity and Gini coefficients were computed with the tcR R package. Repertoire sharing was quantified using the overlap coefficient calculated on TCRB nucleotide sequences. Out-of-frame TCRB sequences from naive cells were analyzed as a proxy for the pre-selection repertoire. TCRdb limited this immuneACCESS table to in-frame rearrangements with V and J called. A share of clones is missing; checked studies link under half to unresolved V genes, and the rest is unexplained. V, J and clone size are those of that table, while D and trimming were read from the DNA. Present in this sample are 500,000 to 650,000 clones, approximately 13% of which were seen just once. The top ten constitute roughly 0.12% of the sample.

Details on this clone: The antigen this receptor binds is unknown. Base qualities were left out, and no much larger clone turns up one base away.

The receptor chain draws on TRBV7-9 and TRBJ2-5, and TRBD2 may be the D gene, going by 5 matching bases. The sample consisted of naive CD4+ T cells from blood. In the paper's terms, the cell subset or site label means: true naive CD4+ T cells. This TCR was sampled from a man aged 25 to 40 with type 1 diabetes. The DNA sequence is as follows: TGTGCCAGCAGCCTTCCGGGGTCCGAGACCCAGTACTTC. It encodes CASSLPGSETQYF.